Here is one T cell receptor (beta chain) with its context. Its antigen is still unknown. This specimen belongs to a study of response to subunit inactivated influenza vaccine. General observations from the study: Authors proposed each seasonal influenza vaccination draws in few new T cells.

One entry per CDR3 protein results from TCRdb running MiXCR on the RT-PCR reads. The table lists roughly 710,000 distinct CDR3 sequences, approximately 15% of them singletons, with less than 9% in the top ten. Losses at the gene ends were 4 bases for V and 4 bases for J; bases not matched to a gene: 4. Germline V gives CDR1 SEHNR, CDR2 FQNEAQ (reference sequence). The CDR3 extends over 15 amino acids. The input for sequencing was PBMCs from blood, taken less than 15 days before vaccination. The chain couples TRBV7-9 to TRBJ2-7; the match to TRBD2 covers 13 bases. This clonotype was obtained from a man aged 50-60 years who received an inactivated influenza vaccine. The CDR3 nucleotides are TGTGCCAGCAGCTCCAAACTAGCGGGAGGGTACGAGCAGTACTTC. It specifies CASSSKLAGGYEQYF.